These 11 T cell receptor beta chains were sequenced from one sample in a study of cytomegalovirus exposure and HLA in healthy donors. PCR involved 60 Vbeta and 13 Jbeta primers. The assay was immunoSEQ multiplex PCR, and TCRdb's table has in-frame clones only and misses some. The repertoire consists of roughly 55,000 clones, with about three quarters occurring once and the leading ten covering around 2.5%. The sample taken for sequencing was PBMCs. The receptors derive from a female donor in good health and CMV-seronegative.

The CDR3 reads CAISESSAAGFGNTIYF. For the CDR3, the DNA is TGTGCCATCAGTGAGTCTTCCGCGGCAGGGTTTGGAAACACCATATATTTT. J is TRBJ1-3 and V is TRBV10-3; weak D call: TRBD1 (5 bases). This CDR3 comprises 17 residues. Germline V gives CDR1 ENHRY, CDR2 SYGVKD. Deletions cut 0 bases from V and 3 bases from J, with 15 bases between.

There are a few counts of this clone. The chain is built from TRBV14 and TRBJ2-5, with 12 positions matching TRBD2. Germline V CDR1 and CDR2: SGHDN, FVKESK. Trimming cost V 2 bases and J 1 base; bases outside gene matches: 8. The CDR3 is 18 residues long. CDR3 DNA sequence: TGTGCCAGCAGCCAACAAAAGACTAGCGGGGGACCCCAAGAGACCCAGTACTTC. It translates to CASSQQKTSGGPQETQYF.

This sequence joins TRBV7-9 and TRBJ2-7, with D maybe TRBD2 (6 bases). From germline, CDR1 is SEHNR and CDR2 FQNEAQ (reference sequence). CDR3 length equals 17 residues. V dropped 0 bases and J dropped 4 bases, with 19 bases sitting between them. CDR3 DNA: TGTGCCAGCAGCTTAGCAGTTAGTGGGGGGTCCCCTTACGAGCAGTACTTC. Its protein is CASSLAVSGGSPYEQYF.

The chain links TRBV7-2 to TRBJ2-5; 7 positions match TRBD2. CDR1 and CDR2 (germline): SGHTA, FQGNSA. This CDR3 region has 16 residues. The V segment lost 5 bases and the J segment 5 bases; nucleotides outside the gene matches: 14. CDR3 nucleotides: TGTGCCAGCAGCCCCATGGGGGGGACCGGGGCTGAGACCCAGTACTTC. This gives the protein CASSPMGGTGAETQYF.

J is TRBJ1-2 and V is TRBV6-1; a weak D match, TRBD1 (6 bases). CDR1 is MNHNS and CDR2 is SASEGT in the germline V gene. CDR3 length equals 15 residues. Trimming left V 4 bases short and J 1 base short, with 13 bases between. The CDR3 reads CASSVVPQGNYGYTF. As DNA, the CDR3 is TGTGCCAGCAGTGTGGTTCCACAGGGTAACTATGGCTACACCTTC.

The chain combines TRBV11-3 with TRBJ2-5, with 8 bases aligning to TRBD1. With V trimmed by 1 base and J by 2 bases, 0 bases remained unmatched. There are 14 residues in the CDR3. Germline V gives CDR1 SGHNT, CDR2 YENEEA. In DNA, the CDR3 is TGTGCCAGCAGCTTAGGACAGGGGCAAGAGACCCAGTACTTC. Amino acid sequence: CASSLGQGQETQYF.

V gene TRBV6-4 combines with J gene TRBJ1-2; TRBD1 might be the D (6 bases). From germline, CDR1 is MRHNA and CDR2 SNTAGT. This CDR3 region has 13 residues. Trimming left V 4 bases short and J 4 bases short, with 10 bases between. CDR3 residues: CASSAETGYGYTF. The CDR3 DNA sequence: TGTGCCAGCAGTGCAGAGACAGGCTATGGCTACACCTTC.

In this sample, this clone turned up once. This chain links TRBV9 with TRBJ2-3; 7 bases match TRBD1. With V trimmed by 3 bases and J by 4 bases, 14 bases remained unmatched. This CDR3 is 17 amino acids long. Germline V CDR1 and CDR2: SGDLS, YYNGEE. DNA of the CDR3: TGTGCCAGCAGCGAAGCCCCCGAGGGGGCGCTCGCAGATACGCAGTATTTT. Translated, it gives CASSEAPEGALADTQYF.

The rearrangement links TRBV2 to TRBJ1-5; no reliable D call. V was cut by 6 bases and J by 4 bases, with 10 bases left in between. The germline V gene encodes CDR1 SNHLY and CDR2 FYNNEI. There are 13 residues in the CDR3. Here the CDR3 DNA reads TGTGCCAGCAGCGAGGCGGGAAATCAGCCCCAGCATTTT. This codes for CASSEAGNQPQHF.

This clone was detected only once. The chain combines TRBV27 with TRBJ2-5, with TRBD1 matching over 7 bases. The J call is uncertain, as TRBJ2-7 better fits the DNA end. CDR1 MNHEY and CDR2 SMNVEV come from the germline V gene (reference sequence). The CDR3 has 14 residues. CDR3 in DNA: TGTGCCAGCAGTTTCCTCGGGACAGCCTACGAGCAGTACTTC. Translation: CASSFLGTAYEQYF.

The CDR3 sequence is CASSLTTGSVWSEQFF. The DNA of the CDR3 is TGTGCCAGCAGCTTAACGACAGGATCGGTCTGGTCTGAGCAGTTCTTC. The chain combines TRBV11-2 with TRBJ2-1, with D tentatively TRBD1 (6 bases). Germline V lookup: CDR1 SGHAT, CDR2 FQNNGV. The CDR3 is made up of 16 amino acids. Trimming cost V 2 bases and J 9 bases, with 20 bases left between them.